Below, 28 T cell receptor beta chains from the same sample are listed, as sequenced in a study of identical twins. Via MiXCR, TCRdb re-called the 5' RACE reads, giving one row per CDR3 protein. The top ten hold 0.98% of the sample, which has hundreds of thousands of distinct CDR3 sequences, about 9.4% seen once. The same sample was also used in a study of yellow fever vaccine responses in identical twins.

The sequenced sample consisted of PBMCs. Every receptor here comes from a woman aged 18 to 35 in good health.

CDR3 protein: CASREGVNQPQHF. The CDR3 nucleotides are TGTGCCAGCAGGGAGGGAGTCAATCAGCCCCAGCATTTT. V and J are TRBV28 and TRBJ1-5; D gene unclear. Trimming took 6 bases from V and 3 from J, leaving 9 bases between them. CDR1 and CDR2 from the germline V gene are MDHEN and SYDVKM. CDR3 size: 13 residues.

This clonotype appeared a few times. This sequence joins TRBV28 and TRBJ2-5; no firm D call. With 2 bases removed from V and 6 bases from J, the gap between germline ends came to 10 bases. The CDR3 extends over 13 amino acids. Germline V lookup: CDR1 MDHEN, CDR2 SYDVKM. The CDR3 sequence is CASSLDRRQTQYF. Written as DNA, the CDR3 is TGTGCCAGCAGTTTAGACCGGCGGCAGACCCAGTACTTC.

Ten or more counts support this clonotype. The chain carries TRBV4-1 and TRBJ1-4, with a possible D match to TRBD1 (5 bases). V gave up 8 bases and J gave up 7 bases, with 20 bases separating them. Germline CDR1 is MGHRA and CDR2 is YSYEKL. The CDR3 covers 15 residues. CDR3 in amino acids: CASGAVGGVREKLFF. CDR3 bases: TGCGCCAGCGGCGCCGTCGGGGGGGTCCGTGAAAAACTGTTTTTT.

The sample holds many counts of this clonotype. V and J are TRBV12-3 or TRBV12-4 and TRBJ2-1, with TRBD2 matching over 8 bases. This CDR3 is 15 amino acids long. Losses at the gene ends were 6 bases for V and 3 bases for J; bases not matched to a gene: 7. CDR3 coding DNA: TGTGCCAGCAGAACAAGCGGGGGATACTACAATGAGCAGTTCTTC. Translated: CASRTSGGYYNEQFF.

This clonotype came up many times. The chain combines TRBV6-6 with TRBJ2-7, with D possibly TRBD2 on 5 matching bases. CDR3 length: 13 residues. Germline CDR1 is MNHNY and CDR2 is SVGAGI (reference sequence). V lost 3 bases and J lost 4, with 10 bases in between. Here the CDR3 DNA reads TGTGCCAGCAGTTATTACCGGGGATACGAGCAGTACTTC. Translating gives CASSYYRGYEQYF.

This rearrangement joins TRBV7-2 to TRBJ2-5, with TRBD1 identical over 7 bases. From germline, CDR1 is SGHTA and CDR2 FQGNSA. J gave up 2 bases and V 5 bases, and 5 bases lay outside the gene matches. CDR3 length: 14 residues. The CDR3: CASSRDSPQETQYF. In DNA, the CDR3 is TGTGCCAGCAGCCGGGACAGTCCTCAAGAGACCCAGTACTTC.

This clonotype has a count of ten or more. The V gene is TRBV9, the J gene TRBJ1-1, with a possible D match to TRBD1 (6 bases). Germline V CDR1 and CDR2: SGDLS, YYNGEE. The V end was cut by 0 bases, the J end by 5 bases, with 14 bases between. The CDR3 loop spans 15 amino acids. The CDR3 DNA reads as TGTGCCAGCAGCGTAGCTGGGGGCGATCCGACTGAAGCTTTCTTT. Its translation is CASSVAGGDPTEAFF. Full variable domain (remainder filled in from reference TRBV9 and TRBJ1-1): DSGVTQTPKHLITATGQRVTLRCSPRSGDLSVYWYQQSLDQGLQFLIQYYNGEERAKGNILERFSAQQFPDLHSELNLSSLELGDSALYFCASSVAGGDPTEAFFGQGTRLTVV.

In this sample, this clonotype turned up a few times. The chain links TRBV19 to TRBJ1-4; D remains ambiguous. Germline assignment: CDR1 LNHDA and CDR2 SQIVND (reference sequence). Trimming cost V 7 bases and J 8 bases, with 17 bases left between them. This CDR3 has 14 residues. CDR3 in DNA: TGTGCCAGTACCACCACGGAGGGCGGGGAAAAACTGTTTTTT. It encodes CASTTTEGGEKLFF.

The chain employs TRBV24-1 and TRBJ2-5; D may be TRBD2 (6 bases). Germline CDR1 KGHDR, CDR2 SFDVKD. V was cut by 0 bases and J by 5 bases, with 6 bases left in between. The CDR3 covers 13 residues. The CDR3 nucleotides read TGTGCCACCAGTGATTTGCGGGGGGAGACCCAGTACTTC. Its translation: CATSDLRGETQYF.

Ten or more counts support this clonotype. The V call is TRBV20-1, the J call TRBJ2-3, with a tentative D call TRBD1 (6 bases). This CDR3 is built from 14 residues. The germline V gene has CDR1 DFQATT and CDR2 SNEGSKA (reference sequence). Between the trimmed V and J ends, which lost 6 bases and 1 base, there was a span of 14 bases. CDR3 in amino acids: CSAKGERRTDTQYF. The CDR3 DNA sequence: TGCAGTGCAAAGGGGGAGCGGCGCACAGATACGCAGTATTTT.

The chain joins TRBV4-2 to TRBJ2-7; 14 bases are a match to TRBD2. V shed 0 bases and J 9 bases; nucleotides not matched to a gene: 7. The CDR3 extends over 16 amino acids. Looked up from germline, CDR1 is LGHNA and CDR2 is YNFKEQ. The CDR3: CASSQDDGTSGRVQYF. DNA of the CDR3: TGTGCCAGCAGCCAAGATGACGGGACTAGCGGGAGAGTGCAGTACTTC.

The chain couples TRBV10-2 to TRBJ1-5; tentative D call: TRBD1 (6 bases). V dropped 2 bases and J dropped 4 bases, with 12 bases sitting between them. The germline V gene has CDR1 WSHSY and CDR2 SAAADI. The CDR3 covers 15 residues. CDR3 residues: CASSELRQENQPQHF. CDR3 coding DNA: TGCGCCAGCAGTGAGCTCCGACAGGAGAATCAGCCCCAGCATTTT.

This clonotype was observed a handful of times. The chain recombines TRBV12-3 or TRBV12-4 with TRBJ2-2; 7 nucleotides line up with TRBD2. The CDR3 extends over 15 amino acids. V lost 6 bases to trimming and J lost 2 bases; unmatched junction nucleotides: 6. As DNA, the CDR3 is TGTGCCAGCAGAGCGGGACTCCTCAACACCGGGGAGCTGTTTTTT. Protein product: CASRAGLLNTGELFF.

The chain combines TRBV12-3 or TRBV12-4 with TRBJ1-3; D uncertain. Trimming took 4 bases from V and 2 from J, leaving 9 bases between them. The CDR3 runs 14 residues. CDR3 in amino acids: CASSSGGPGNTIYF. In DNA, the CDR3 is TGTGCCAGCAGTTCAGGTGGACCTGGAAACACCATATATTTT.

This clonotype showed up just once. The chain has TRBV12-3 or TRBV12-4 and TRBJ2-3; no definite D call. V dropped 5 bases and J dropped 2 bases, with 11 bases sitting between them. The CDR3 runs to 14 residues. CDR3 nucleotide sequence: TGTGCCAGCAGTACTTCTCCGGCCACAGATACGCAGTATTTT. It encodes CASSTSPATDTQYF.

V gene TRBV20-1 combines with J gene TRBJ1-1; D gene ambiguous. The V and J ends lost 3 bases and 3 bases respectively, with 14 bases between them. CDR3 length: 14 residues. Per the germline V gene, CDR1 is DFQATT and CDR2 is SNEGSKA (reference sequence). This CDR3 is CSARVGLRDTEAFF. The DNA of the CDR3 is TGCAGTGCTAGGGTGGGCCTTAGGGACACTGAAGCTTTCTTT.

This clonotype was recorded at least ten times. The V and J genes are TRBV7-8 and TRBJ2-7, with TRBD2 identical over 7 bases. With V trimmed by 3 bases and J by 3 bases, 8 bases remained unmatched. The CDR3 has 15 amino acids. The germline gives CDR1 SGHVS, CDR2 FQNEAQ. The CDR3 DNA sequence: TGTGCCAGCAGCTTTGAGGCGGGAGATGGCTACGAGCAGTACTTC. Encoded protein: CASSFEAGDGYEQYF.

This clonotype was seen only a few times. The chain combines TRBV20-1 with TRBJ2-3, with D tentatively TRBD2 (6 bases). The CDR3 is 11 amino acids. The V and J ends lost 8 bases and 7 bases respectively, with 13 bases between them. The germline CDR1 and CDR2 sequences are DFQATT and SNEGSKA (reference sequence). CDR3 residues: CSLRAGNTQYF. The CDR3, as DNA: TGCAGTCTTCGGGCGGGGAATACGCAGTATTTT.

In this sample, this clonotype turned up a few times. V usage is TRBV7-2 and J usage is TRBJ2-7, with D unclear. Per the germline V gene, CDR1 is SGHTA and CDR2 is FQGNSA. Deletions cut 8 bases from V and 6 bases from J, with 17 bases between. The CDR3 is 13 residues long. CDR3 protein: CASSFPGIPEQYF. The CDR3 nucleotides read TGTGCCAGCTCGTTTCCGGGTATTCCCGAGCAGTACTTC.

The J gene is TRBJ2-1, the V gene TRBV6-2 or TRBV6-3; 12 bases match TRBD2. Germline V lookup: CDR1 MNHEY, CDR2 SVGEGT. The CDR3 consists of 15 residues. The V gene end was trimmed by 5 bases and the J gene end by 6 bases; junction bases not matched to a gene: 5. Written as DNA, the CDR3 is TGTGCCAGCAGTCGACTAGCGGGAGTGTCCAATGAGCAGTTCTTC. It translates to CASSRLAGVSNEQFF.

In its sample, this clonotype was seen many times. The chain is built from TRBV18 and TRBJ2-7; 9 bases line up with TRBD1. J gave up 4 bases and V 0 bases, and 7 bases lay outside the gene matches. The CDR3 has 16 amino acids. The germline gives CDR1 KGHSH, CDR2 LQKENI. The DNA for the CDR3 is TGTGCCAGCTCACCACCTGGACAGGGGAGCCGTTACGAGCAGTACTTC. It yields the protein CASSPPGQGSRYEQYF.

A few counts support this clonotype. V is TRBV3-1 and J is TRBJ2-7; D ambiguous. The CDR3 sequence is 17 residues long. Trimming shortened V by 1 base and J by 6 bases, and 22 bases separated the two germline ends. Germline lookup yields CDR1 LGHDT and CDR2 YNNKEL (reference sequence). The CDR3 DNA follows: TGTGCCAGCAGCCAAGTACATGTAACTTCCACCCTCGGCGAGCAGTACTTC. Its translation: CASSQVHVTSTLGEQYF.

This chain joins TRBV6-1 and TRBJ2-3, with 7 nucleotides matching TRBD1. V trimming: 7 bases; J trimming: 2 bases; junction bases outside the gene matches: 6. From germline, CDR1 is MNHNS and CDR2 SASEGT. This CDR3 spans 14 amino acids. Here the CDR3 DNA reads TGTGCCAGCACCACAGGGGTTACCACAGATACGCAGTATTTT. Protein sequence: CASTTGVTTDTQYF.

The chain links TRBV29-1 to TRBJ2-2, with 7 nucleotides matching TRBD1. The CDR3 spans 17 residues. With V trimmed by 0 bases and J by 0 bases, 7 bases remained unmatched. In germline, CDR1 is SQVTM, CDR2 ANQGSEA. CDR3 sequence reads: CSVEDLRQGANTGELFF. As DNA, the CDR3 is TGCAGCGTTGAAGATCTTCGCCAGGGGGCGAACACCGGGGAGCTGTTTTTT.

The rearrangement links TRBV4-3 to TRBJ2-5; no definite D call. The CDR3 contains 14 residues. Per germline, CDR1 LGHNA and CDR2 YSLEER. Deletions cut 0 bases from V and 5 bases from J, with 10 bases between. The CDR3 coding sequence is TGCGCCAGCAGCCAAGATCTAGTTTTGGAGACCCAGTACTTC. It encodes CASSQDLVLETQYF.

This chain connects TRBV27 to TRBJ2-5; D is unresolved. In germline, CDR1 is MNHEY, CDR2 SMNVEV (reference sequence). Deletions cut 3 bases from V and 2 bases from J, with 13 bases between. This CDR3 comprises 15 residues. CDR3 nucleotide sequence: TGTGCCAGCAGTTTTAGGGCGATTGGGCAAGAGACCCAGTACTTC. Translated, it gives CASSFRAIGQETQYF.

This clonotype was found many times. The chain has TRBV7-9 and TRBJ2-2, with D unclear. V lost 4 bases and J lost 7, with 4 bases in between. CDR1 is SEHNR, CDR2 FQNEAQ, per germline (reference sequence). This CDR3 comprises 11 residues. Here the CDR3 DNA reads TGTGCCAGCAGCTCTCGCGGGGAGCTGTTTTTT. Protein: CASSSRGELFF.

This clonotype was seen more than once but under ten times. The chain carries TRBV7-2 and TRBJ1-2; 8 nucleotides match TRBD1. The germline gives CDR1 SGHTA, CDR2 FQGNSA. The length of the CDR3 is 17 residues. Trimming removed 0 bases from V and 8 bases from J; junction bases left unmatched: 14. The CDR3 sequence: CASSLAGQAGTMGGYTF. The DNA of the CDR3 is TGTGCCAGCAGCTTAGCGGGACAGGCCGGAACCATGGGAGGCTACACCTTC.